One T cell receptor (beta chain) is described in this entry. There is no known antigen for this receptor. No quality values exist for individual bases; no much larger clone is one base distant. Another Seattle source contributed samples from volunteer blood donors who had recovered from COVID-19. Each collaborating institution followed its own protocols to collect whole blood in K2EDTA tubes. Collaborator samples were shipped for TCRbeta analysis as frozen whole blood, isolated PBMCs, or DNA extracted from either sample type. The sample comes from a study of blood T cell repertoires in COVID-19 (dated by TCRdb to 2018 to 2021). At the level of the whole study: Samples from collaborators originated in the United States, Italy and Spain and spanned both the acute and convalescent phases of COVID-19. The material from the prospective study consisted of cDNA or gDNA derived from T cells, B-cell-depleted T cells, or PBMCs. Where available, HLA class I and class II types were obtained from metadata supplied by the sample provider rather than from assay-based typing. The repertoires were made available in a free public database intended to serve as a resource for research on the immune response to SARS-CoV-2. Samples were obtained from the ongoing ImmuneRACE study (first 160 participants) and from roughly 1,300 subjects provided by 6 global collaborators. A de-identified subject ID, COVID-19 status, age in years and sex were almost always included in the sample metadata. Subjects who had been exposed to COVID-19, were actively infected with it, or had recovered from it provided the deeply sampled blood TCRbeta repertoires that made up the dataset. What the authors observed across the whole study: Clinical and demographic metadata were provided uncurated, with the amount varying by source and participant.

The immunoSEQ Assay, a bias-controlled multiplex PCR, was used to amplify TCRbeta CDR3 regions from genomic DNA. Per the source publication's procedure: The number of nucleated cells in each sample was estimated by amplification of reference gene primers within the assay. To quantify the absolute abundance of each unique TCRbeta CDR3 rearrangement, sequence reads were collapsed and filtered. For each sample, productive Simpson clonality was calculated by taking the square root of Simpson's diversity index across productive rearrangements. TCRdb re-hosts the immuneACCESS table, in-frame sequences only. Its copies lack some clones; in the studies checked, an unresolved V gene accounts for under half of them, and the cause for the rest is not known. The V and J calls and clone size come from that table; D and trimming were worked out from the DNA. This sample gives roughly 150,000 clones in total; around 90% of them show up just once. The ten largest clones represent around 1.9% of the sample.

From cysteine to phenylalanine, the CDR3 is 14 amino acids long. The entry retains the CDR3 DNA only, 42 bases that are in frame from base 1. The trim is 2 bases for V and 3 bases for J, with a gap of 8 bases between the germline ends. According to the germline V gene, CDR1 reads SGDLS and CDR2 reads YYNGEE. The chain is assembled from TRBV9 and TRBJ2-2, with the D gene not clear enough to name. This clonotype was obtained from a middle-aged man who had recovered from COVID-19. The sample taken for sequencing was peripheral blood. CDR3 loop: CASSVDTYTGELFF. The sequenced DNA: TGTGCCAGCAGCGTCGACACCTACACCGGGGAGCTGTTTTTT.